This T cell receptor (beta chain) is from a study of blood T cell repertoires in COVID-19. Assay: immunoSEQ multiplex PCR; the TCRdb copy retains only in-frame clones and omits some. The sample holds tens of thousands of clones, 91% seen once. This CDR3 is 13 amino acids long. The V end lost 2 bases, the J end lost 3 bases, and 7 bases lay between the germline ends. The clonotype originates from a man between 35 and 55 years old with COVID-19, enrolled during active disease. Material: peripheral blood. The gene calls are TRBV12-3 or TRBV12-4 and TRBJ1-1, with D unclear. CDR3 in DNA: TGTGCCAGCAGTTTATCGAGGGACACTGAAGCTTTCTTT. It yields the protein CASSLSRDTEAFF.